The rows below give T cell receptor beta chains drawn from one sample of a study of T cell responses to AZD1222 COVID-19 vaccine. Profiled with immunoSEQ multiplex PCR; TCRdb holds only in-frame clones, not every one. The sample lists roughly 130,000 clones; 87% were seen once. The specimen was peripheral blood, collected on day 0 of AZD1222 vaccination. All receptors derive from an adult in good health. Each CDR3 is given with its conserved first and last residue. D genes are given only for firm matches. The size field is filled for only some rows; it gives once, few, many or a size class.

size: NA
V: TRBV11-2
J: TRBJ2-2
D: NA
CDR3: CASNAGAPNTGELFF
DNA: TGTGCCAGCAACGCGGGGGCTCCGAACACCGGGGAGCTGTTTTTT

size: NA
V: TRBV28
J: TRBJ2-7
D: NA
CDR3: CASGFSYSGASYEQYF
DNA: TGTGCCAGCGGGTTCAGCTATTCAGGGGCCTCCTACGAGCAGTACTTC

size: once
V: TRBV6-2/TRBV6-3
J: TRBJ2-1
D: TRBD2
CDR3: CASSGLAVDNEQFF
DNA: TGTGCCAGCAGCGGACTAGCCGTAGACAATGAGCAGTTCTTC

size: NA
V: TRBV19
J: TRBJ1-6
D: NA
CDR3: CASKQGYNSPLHF
DNA: TGTGCCAGTAAGCAGGGGTATAATTCACCCCTCCACTTT

size: NA
V: TRBV12-3/TRBV12-4
J: TRBJ2-3
D: NA
CDR3: CASSFADTQYF
DNA: TGTGCCAGCAGTTTTGCCGATACGCAGTATTTT

size: NA
V: TRBV10-3
J: TRBJ2-1
D: NA
CDR3: CAISGPKVGEINEQFF
DNA: TGTGCCATCAGTGGTCCTAAGGTCGGGGAGATCAATGAGCAGTTCTTC

size: NA
V: TRBV5-6
J: TRBJ1-4
D: TRBD1
CDR3: CASSGTATNEKLFF
DNA: TGTGCCAGCAGCGGGACAGCAACTAATGAAAAACTGTTTTTT

size: NA
V: TRBV9
J: TRBJ2-7
D: NA
CDR3: CASSSPDGYEQYF
DNA: TGTGCCAGCAGCAGTCCGGACGGCTACGAGCAGTACTTC

size: NA
V: TRBV28
J: TRBJ1-1
D: TRBD1
CDR3: CASKPGQVPWETEAFF
DNA: TGTGCCAGCAAACCGGGACAGGTCCCTTGGGAGACTGAAGCTTTCTTT

size: few
V: TRBV7-9
J: TRBJ2-7
D: NA
CDR3: CASSRGSSYEQYF
DNA: TGTGCCAGCAGCCGGGGGTCCTCCTACGAGCAGTACTTC

size: NA
V: TRBV30
J: TRBJ2-6
D: TRBD1
CDR3: CAWTGGISGANVLTF
DNA: TGTGCCTGGACAGGGGGAATCTCTGGGGCCAACGTCCTGACTTTC

size: NA
V: TRBV7-9
J: TRBJ2-7
D: NA
CDR3: CASSLVRDEQYF
DNA: TGTGCCAGCAGCTTAGTCAGGGACGAGCAGTACTTC

size: NA
V: TRBV7-9
J: TRBJ1-1
D: NA
CDR3: CASSLGDSPTEAFF
DNA: TGTGCCAGCAGCTTAGGAGACAGTCCAACTGAAGCTTTCTTT

size: NA
V: TRBV6-1
J: TRBJ2-7
D: TRBD1
CDR3: CASSEPGTGAQEQYF
DNA: TGTGCCAGCAGTGAACCTGGGACAGGGGCGCAAGAGCAGTACTTC

size: NA
V: TRBV18
J: TRBJ1-1
D: NA
CDR3: CASSPGENTEAFF
DNA: TGTGCCAGCTCACCGGGGGAAAACACTGAAGCTTTCTTT

size: NA
V: TRBV6-5
J: TRBJ1-6
D: NA
CDR3: CASSYYRLNSPLHF
DNA: TGTGCCAGCAGTTACTACCGGTTAAATTCACCCCTCCACTTT

size: NA
V: TRBV11-2
J: TRBJ1-2
D: NA
CDR3: CASSLGRGGKINYGYTF
DNA: TGTGCCAGCAGCTTGGGCCGAGGGGGGAAAATTAACTATGGCTACACCTTC

size: once
V: TRBV19
J: TRBJ1-1
D: NA
CDR3: CASSTYSAGSTEAFF
DNA: TGTGCCAGTAGTACCTACAGTGCAGGGAGCACTGAAGCTTTCTTT

size: NA
V: TRBV3-1/TRBV3-2
J: TRBJ1-2
D: NA
CDR3: CASSQEISPGGYTF
DNA: TGTGCCAGCAGCCAAGAAATTTCGCCGGGAGGCTACACCTTC

size: NA
V: TRBV12-3/TRBV12-4
J: TRBJ1-1
D: NA
CDR3: CASSFGGHTEAFF
DNA: TGTGCCAGCAGTTTCGGTGGGCACACTGAAGCTTTCTTT

size: NA
V: TRBV18
J: TRBJ1-6
D: TRBD1
CDR3: CASSPRDRGISNSPLHF
DNA: TGTGCCAGCTCACCCAGGGACAGGGGTATCAGTAATTCACCCCTCCACTTT

size: NA
V: TRBV12-5
J: TRBJ1-2
D: TRBD1
CDR3: CASGQGTGRGGGYTF
DNA: TGTGCTAGTGGCCAAGGGACAGGCCGAGGGGGTGGCTACACCTTC

size: NA
V: TRBV7-9
J: TRBJ1-1
D: NA
CDR3: CASSLAWGTAEAFF
DNA: TGTGCCAGCAGCTTAGCTTGGGGAACAGCCGAAGCTTTCTTT

size: NA
V: TRBV5-5
J: TRBJ2-7
D: TRBD1
CDR3: CASGRDRGSYEQYF
DNA: TGTGCCAGCGGCCGGGACAGGGGTTCCTACGAGCAGTACTTC

size: NA
V: TRBV5-1
J: TRBJ2-5
D: TRBD2
CDR3: CASSLTSGEVETQYF
DNA: TGCGCCAGCAGCTTAACTAGCGGGGAGGTAGAGACCCAGTACTTC

size: NA
V: TRBV29-1
J: TRBJ2-5
D: NA
CDR3: CSAYPGGEETQYF
DNA: TGCAGCGCCTACCCGGGTGGAGAAGAGACCCAGTACTTC

size: NA
V: TRBV7-9
J: TRBJ1-2
D: NA
CDR3: CASKQDGTIYYGYTF
DNA: TGTGCCAGCAAGCAAGACGGGACTATCTACTATGGCTACACCTTC

size: NA
V: TRBV4-1
J: TRBJ1-2
D: NA
CDR3: CASSQAPGGRGYTF
DNA: TGCGCCAGCAGCCAAGCCCCGGGGGGGCGCGGCTACACCTTC

size: NA
V: TRBV12-3/TRBV12-4
J: TRBJ1-1
D: NA
CDR3: CASSPDQVGAFF
DNA: TGTGCCAGCAGCCCGGACCAGGTGGGGGCTTTCTTT

size: NA
V: TRBV7-3
J: TRBJ2-7
D: TRBD2
CDR3: CASSLKPASGGEQYF
DNA: TGTGCCAGCAGCTTAAAACCGGCTAGCGGGGGCGAGCAGTACTTC

size: NA
V: TRBV15
J: TRBJ1-2
D: NA
CDR3: CATSRDLGADPYGYTF
DNA: TGTGCCACCAGCAGAGATCTTGGGGCGGACCCCTATGGCTACACCTTC

size: NA
V: TRBV28
J: TRBJ1-5
D: NA
CDR3: CASTEFSGHSRSNQPQHF
DNA: TGTGCCAGCACCGAGTTTTCGGGACACAGTCGTAGCAATCAGCCCCAGCATTTT

size: NA
V: TRBV18
J: TRBJ1-1
D: NA
CDR3: CASSRSNTEAFF
DNA: TGTGCCAGCTCCAGGAGCAACACTGAAGCTTTCTTT

size: NA
V: TRBV9
J: TRBJ2-1
D: NA
CDR3: CASSPGEGLYNEQFF
DNA: TGTGCCAGCAGCCCGGGAGAGGGCCTCTACAATGAGCAGTTCTTC

size: once
V: TRBV5-6
J: TRBJ2-5
D: TRBD1
CDR3: CASGTVQETQYF
DNA: TGTGCCAGCGGGACAGTTCAAGAGACCCAGTACTTC

size: NA
V: TRBV9
J: TRBJ2-3
D: NA
CDR3: CASSVGVGVSTDTQYF
DNA: TGTGCCAGCAGCGTAGGCGTCGGGGTCAGCACAGATACGCAGTATTTT

size: once
V: TRBV24-1
J: TRBJ1-1
D: NA
CDR3: CATSIPRENTEAFF
DNA: TGTGCCACCAGTATCCCCCGGGAAAACACTGAAGCTTTCTTT

size: NA
V: TRBV28
J: TRBJ1-5
D: NA
CDR3: CASSIPGPRAYQPQHF
DNA: TGTGCCAGCAGTATCCCGGGGCCTCGGGCTTATCAGCCCCAGCATTTT

size: NA
V: TRBV2
J: TRBJ2-3
D: NA
CDR3: CASSQGKDTQYF
DNA: TGTGCCAGCAGTCAGGGGAAAGATACGCAGTATTTT

size: NA
V: TRBV2
J: TRBJ1-1
D: NA
CDR3: CASKGGQTNTEAFF
DNA: TGTGCCAGCAAGGGGGGGCAGACGAACACTGAAGCTTTCTTT

size: NA
V: TRBV3-1/TRBV3-2
J: TRBJ2-7
D: TRBD2
CDR3: CASSQTGLAGGLHSYEQYF
DNA: TGTGCCAGCAGCCAGACCGGACTAGCGGGGGGCCTTCACTCCTACGAGCAGTACTTC

size: NA
V: TRBV5-1
J: TRBJ2-3
D: TRBD2
CDR3: CASSLVSGADTQYF
DNA: TGCGCCAGCAGCTTGGTTAGCGGGGCAGATACGCAGTATTTT

size: NA
V: TRBV9
J: TRBJ2-6
D: TRBD1
CDR3: CASSGTGAGSGANVLTF
DNA: TGTGCCAGCAGCGGAACAGGGGCAGGCTCTGGGGCCAACGTCCTGACTTTC